These T cell receptor beta chains were read from a single sample in a study of shared clonotypes between healthy human individuals. TCRdb keeps only in-frame clones here, not all; method: immunoSEQ multiplex PCR. The data show some 470,000 clones, 76% seen once. Sequences were obtained from PBMCs. These receptors were taken from a woman aged 40 to 49 in good health. Some clones in this sample may be carry-over from other donors' samples. CDR3s include the opening cysteine and the closing phenylalanine or tryptophan. D genes are given only for firm matches. Size is omitted from some rows. Given values are once, few, many or a class for expanded clones.

D gene	V gene	clone size	J gene	CDR3 DNA	CDR3 protein
.	TRBV6-4	.	TRBJ2-2	TGTGCCAGCAGTGACTCGATAGGGGGGAACACCGGGGAGCTGTTTTTT	CASSDSIGGNTGELFF
.	TRBV6-5	.	TRBJ2-1	TGTGCCAGCAGTTACTCGACTACCCGACAGGAGCAGTTCTTC	CASSYSTTRQEQFF
.	TRBV18	.	TRBJ1-1	TGTGCCAGCTCACCACCGAGGGAGAACACTGAAGCTTTCTTT	CASSPPRENTEAFF
.	TRBV28	.	TRBJ1-1	TGTGCCAGCAGCCAGAACACTGAAGCTTTCTTT	CASSQNTEAFF
.	TRBV10-3	once	TRBJ2-1	TGTGCCATCAGTGGGGCGCCGGGCACATTGTACAATGAGCAGTTCTTC	CAISGAPGTLYNEQFF
TRBD1	TRBV18	.	TRBJ1-4	TGTGCCAGCTCACCAACAGGGGATCGGAATGAAAAACTGTTTTTT	CASSPTGDRNEKLFF
TRBD1	TRBV18	few	TRBJ2-7	TGTGCCAGCAAACGGGACAGGACGTCCTACGAGCAGTACTTC	CASKRDRTSYEQYF
TRBD2	TRBV7-2	.	TRBJ2-3	TGTGCCAGCAGCCCTAGCGGGAGGGTCACAGATACGCAGTATTTT	CASSPSGRVTDTQYF
.	TRBV7-6	.	TRBJ2-3	TGTGCCAGCAGACCAGGGGTTGCAGATACGCAGTATTTT	CASRPGVADTQYF
.	TRBV6-5	once	TRBJ1-1	TGTGCCAGCAAAAAAACCAGGGGTAGCACTGAAGCTTTCTTT	CASKKTRGSTEAFF
.	TRBV7-8	.	TRBJ1-5	TGTGCCAGCAGCTTAGAGGCAGGTTGGGACAATCAGCCCCAGCATTTT	CASSLEAGWDNQPQHF
.	TRBV7-8	few	TRBJ2-3	TGTGCCAGCAGCCCTAGCGGAGCGGGACACGTATATACGCAGTATTTT	CASSPSGAGHVYTQYF
.	TRBV29-1	.	TRBJ2-1	TGCAGCGTGTTCAGTCGGTGGAATGAGCAGTTCTTC	CSVFSRWNEQFF
TRBD1	TRBV11-2	many	TRBJ1-1	TGTGCCAGCAGCCCAAACGGGCAGGGGGTCACTGAAGCTTTCTTT	CASSPNGQGVTEAFF
TRBD2	TRBV7-2	.	TRBJ2-1	TGTGCCAGCAGCTTACCCGGACTAGCCCGAACCTACAATGAGCAGTTCTTC	CASSLPGLARTYNEQFF
.	TRBV5-5	.	TRBJ1-4	TGTGCCAGCAGCGAGGACGGAAGTAATGAAAAACTGTTTTTT	CASSEDGSNEKLFF
TRBD1	TRBV29-1	.	TRBJ1-1	TGCAGCGCCCGGGACAGGGAAACTGAAGCTTTCTTT	CSARDRETEAFF
.	TRBV28	few	TRBJ1-4	TGTGCCAGCAGCTCACCGGGGGAAGGTGAAAAACTGTTTTTT	CASSSPGEGEKLFF
.	TRBV2	few	TRBJ2-3	TGTGCCAGCAGAGGGGGGGCAGATACGCAGTATTTT	CASRGGADTQYF
TRBD2	TRBV4-2	few	TRBJ2-2	TGTGCCAGCAGCCCGGGGACTAGCGAGGCCGGGGAGCTGTTTTTT	CASSPGTSEAGELFF
TRBD2	TRBV18	.	TRBJ2-3	TGTGCCAGCACTCCGGGACTAGCGGGGGATACGCAGTATTTT	CASTPGLAGDTQYF
.	TRBV7-2	.	TRBJ1-5	TGTGCCAGCAGCGGCGATGCGCCAAGGGTGGGGCAGCCCCAGCATTTT	CASSGDAPRVGQPQHF
TRBD1	TRBV7-7	.	TRBJ2-1	TGTGCTAGCAGCCCGGGACAGGGTCTTTACAATGAGCAGTTCTTC	CASSPGQGLYNEQFF
.	TRBV15	few	TRBJ1-4	TGTGCCACCAGCAGAGATCGGGGGGTTGAAAAACTGTTTTTT	CATSRDRGVEKLFF
.	TRBV7-2	.	TRBJ1-5	TGTGCCAGCAGCTTAGGGGAAAATCAGCCCCAGCATTTT	CASSLGENQPQHF
.	TRBV9	once	TRBJ2-7	TGTGCCAGCAGCGTAGGTACCGGGCCCCAAACCTACGAGCAGTACTTC	CASSVGTGPQTYEQYF
TRBD2	TRBV27	.	TRBJ2-2	TGTGCCACCAGGGGACTAGCGGGAGTTGCCGGGGAGCTGTTTTTT	CATRGLAGVAGELFF
.	TRBV7-9	.	TRBJ2-7	TGTGCCAGCAGCTCAGCACCGGGACAATTCTACGAGCAGTACTTC	CASSSAPGQFYEQYF
.	TRBV4-1	.	TRBJ1-4	TGCGCCAGCAGCCAGCTACAGAATACCCAGGATGAAAAACTGTTTTTT	CASSQLQNTQDEKLFF
TRBD1	TRBV19	.	TRBJ1-5	TGTGCCAGTAGTACCCGCCACAGGGGGCTTCAGCCCCAGCATTTT	CASSTRHRGLQPQHF
.	TRBV15	.	TRBJ2-7	TGTGCCACCAGCAGAGCTCTAACCGCTACCTACGAGCAGTACTTC	CATSRALTATYEQYF
.	TRBV30	.	TRBJ1-6	TGTGCCTGGAGTGGTAGGGTGAGAAATAATTCACCCCTCCACTTT	CAWSGRVRNNSPLHF
.	TRBV14	.	TRBJ1-1	TGTGCCAGCAGCCAAGAGGAGCACACTGAAGCTTTCTTT	CASSQEEHTEAFF
.	TRBV28	.	TRBJ1-5	TGTGCCAGCACCCCAGCTGGTAGGAGCAATCAGCCCCAGCATTTT	CASTPAGRSNQPQHF
.	TRBV15	.	TRBJ2-5	TGTGCCACCAGCAGAGTGCCGCAGAACCAAGAGACCCAGTACTTC	CATSRVPQNQETQYF
.	TRBV9	.	TRBJ2-1	TGTGCCAGCAGCGTCCAGTCTCGCTCCTACAATGAGCAGTTCTTC	CASSVQSRSYNEQFF
TRBD2	TRBV7-8	once	TRBJ2-5	TGTGCCAGCAGCCTCGGGGGGGGAACTAGCGGGACGAAGACCCAGTACTTC	CASSLGGGTSGTKTQYF
TRBD1	TRBV10-2	.	TRBJ2-7	TGCGCCAGCAGTGGGACCGGGACAGCCTACGAGCAGTACTTC	CASSGTGTAYEQYF
.	TRBV18	.	TRBJ2-7	TGTGCCAGCTCACCACCGGGGCAGCCGTACGAGCAGTACTTC	CASSPPGQPYEQYF
.	TRBV2	.	TRBJ2-7	TGTGCCAGCAGATCCGCCTGGGAGCAGTACTTC	CASRSAWEQYF
TRBD1	TRBV5-1	many	TRBJ1-1	TGCGCCAGCAGCCAGAGACAGGGACGGGCTGAAGCTTTCTTT	CASSQRQGRAEAFF
.	TRBV2	.	TRBJ1-2	TGTGCCAGCAGACCGGCGAACTATGGCTACACCTTC	CASRPANYGYTF
.	TRBV14	.	TRBJ2-3	TGTGCCAGCAGCCAAGATCCGACGCTACCCGCTAGCACAGATACGCAGTATTTT	CASSQDPTLPASTDTQYF
.	TRBV19	.	TRBJ1-4	TGTGCCAGTAGCATCGGGCTCAGGGGTGAAAAACTGTTTTTT	CASSIGLRGEKLFF
.	TRBV28	.	TRBJ1-3	TGTGCCAGCACCCCGAGATGGGGGACTGGAAACACCATATATTTT	CASTPRWGTGNTIYF
TRBD2	TRBV11-2	.	TRBJ2-1	TGTGCCAGCAGCTTCTCGGGACTAGCATACAATGAGCAGTTCTTC	CASSFSGLAYNEQFF
TRBD2	TRBV11-2	.	TRBJ2-7	TGTGCCAGCAGCTTATCAGGGACTAGTTACGAGCAGTACTTC	CASSLSGTSYEQYF
TRBD2	TRBV2	.	TRBJ2-1	TGTGCCAGCACCTTGACTAGCGGGAACCCTTTGGATGAGCAGTTCTTC	CASTLTSGNPLDEQFF
.	TRBV11-2	.	TRBJ2-1	TGTGCCAGCAGCCCTGGTCGGGGTGGCTCACGAGGGGACAATGAGCAGTTCTTC	CASSPGRGGSRGDNEQFF
TRBD2	TRBV7-9	.	TRBJ2-7	TGTGCCAGCAGCTTAGTTAGCGGGAGGGTCTACGAGCAGTACTTC	CASSLVSGRVYEQYF
.	TRBV7-2	.	TRBJ2-2	TGTGCCAGCAGCCAGAGGTCTATGGCCGGGGAGCTGTTTTTT	CASSQRSMAGELFF
.	TRBV7-2	.	TRBJ2-7	TGTGCCAGCAGTTTTTACGGGAACTACGAGCAGTACTTC	CASSFYGNYEQYF
TRBD2	TRBV9	.	TRBJ2-3	TGTGCCAGCAGCGTAGACCCCGCCGCGGGAGGGGGAGATACGCAGTATTTT	CASSVDPAAGGGDTQYF
TRBD1	TRBV7-8	.	TRBJ2-1	TGTGCCAGCAGCTCTAGTACCGCTCCAGGGGGCGAACCATACAATGAGCAGTTCTTC	CASSSSTAPGGEPYNEQFF
.	TRBV7-2	.	TRBJ2-4	TGTGCCAGCAGCTTTGAGGGTCAGAACATAGCCAAAAACATTCAGTACTTC	CASSFEGQNIAKNIQYF
.	TRBV9	.	TRBJ2-3	TGTGCCAGCAGCACCCGCCTGGGGGTTACGCAGTATTTT	CASSTRLGVTQYF
.	TRBV15	.	TRBJ2-5	TGTGCCACCCGAGAAGGGCTAGCCGTGGAGACCCAGTACTTC	CATREGLAVETQYF
TRBD1	TRBV28	.	TRBJ1-2	TGTGCCAGCAAGCCAGGGGGAAACTATGGCTACACCTTC	CASKPGGNYGYTF
.	TRBV6-6	.	TRBJ2-6	TGTGCCAGCAGTTCGACATCTGGGGCCAACGTCCTGACTTTC	CASSSTSGANVLTF
.	TRBV27	once	TRBJ1-2	TGTGCCAGCAGTTTAGGGAAGGCGGATGGCTACACCTTC	CASSLGKADGYTF